The 15 T cell receptor beta chains below all came from one sample that was sequenced in a study of cytomegalovirus exposure and HLA in healthy donors. Use of 60 Vbeta and 13 Jbeta primers characterized the PCR. Assay: immunoSEQ multiplex PCR; the TCRdb copy retains only in-frame clones and omits some. The data hold 100,000 to 150,000 clones, with around 72% observed a single time. The sample taken for sequencing was PBMCs. Source of these receptors: a woman aged 18-35 years in good health and CMV-seronegative.

This chain connects TRBV4-1 to TRBJ2-5, with 8 bases identical to TRBD2. This CDR3 spans 16 amino acids. Trimming cost V 0 bases and J 7 bases; bases outside gene matches: 10. Germline CDR1 reads MGHRA; CDR2 reads YSYEKL. The CDR3 DNA sequence: TGCGCCAGCAGCCAAGATAAACCCGGGAGGGCCGGGACCCAGTACTTC. It is translated as CASSQDKPGRAGTQYF.

The gene calls are TRBV2 and TRBJ1-5; 9 bases are a match to TRBD1. V lost 6 bases, J lost 0 bases, and 6 bases stayed unmatched. This CDR3 comprises 16 residues. CDR1 and CDR2 (germline): SNHLY, FYNNEI. CDR3 bases: TGTGCCAGCAGGCCGGGACAGGGCTATAGCAATCAGCCCCAGCATTTT. Its translation is CASRPGQGYSNQPQHF. Drawing the rest from reference TRBV2 and TRBJ1-5, the complete variable domain is EPEVTQTPSHQVTQMGQEVILRCVPISNHLYFYWYRQILGQKVEFLVSFYNNEISEKSEIFDDQFSVERPDGSNFTLKIRSTKLEDSAMYFCASRPGQGYSNQPQHFGDGTRLSIL.

V is TRBV12-5 and J is TRBJ2-2, with 9 nucleotides matching TRBD2. V dropped 3 bases and J dropped 3; count of bases not matched to a gene: 14. The CDR3 has 19 residues. Germline-derived CDR1 and CDR2 are LGHNT and FRNRAP. CDR3 in DNA: TGTGCTAGTGGTTTTCCCGGCGGTAGCGGGAGTTGGGACACCGGGGAGCTGTTTTTT. It codes for CASGFPGGSGSWDTGELFF.

The rearrangement joins TRBV7-2 to TRBJ2-1, with a possible D match to TRBD2 (6 bases). The CDR3 runs to 13 residues. In germline, CDR1 is SGHTA, CDR2 FQGNSA. Trimming pared 2 bases from V and 7 bases from J, leaving 9 bases between. This CDR3 reads CASSLNSGNEQFF. CDR3 bases: TGTGCCAGCAGCTTAAATAGCGGAAATGAGCAGTTCTTC.

The table lists this clone with a count of one. The DNA for the CDR3 is TGTGCCAGCAGCCGCAAACCAGGGTTACCTAATGAAAAACTGTTTTTT. Amino acid sequence: CASSRKPGLPNEKLFF. V gene TRBV5-6 combines with J gene TRBJ1-4; the D gene is possibly TRBD1 (5 bases). V lost 4 bases, J lost 3 bases, and 16 bases lay in between. The germline V gene encodes CDR1 SGHDT and CDR2 YYEEEE. The CDR3 has 16 residues.

The chain recombines TRBV30 with TRBJ2-3, with 12 bases matching TRBD2. The junction had 13 bases not matched to a gene; V was cut back by 7 bases and J by 5 bases. The CDR3 sequence is 16 residues long. The germline gives CDR1 GTSNPN, CDR2 SVGIG (reference sequence). The CDR3 here is CASPSGRALEGDTQYF. CDR3 nucleotides: TGTGCCTCCCCTAGCGGGAGGGCCTTGGAGGGAGATACGCAGTATTTT.

The chain has TRBV5-1 and TRBJ2-7; 7 bases are shared with TRBD2. Germline loops: CDR1 SGHRS, CDR2 YFSETQ. The CDR3 loop spans 18 amino acids. Trimming took 0 bases from V and 1 from J; bases not matched to a gene: 13. The CDR3 DNA reads TGCGCCAGCAGCTTGGCCATTGGGGGAGGGAGTAGTTCCTACGAGCAGTACTTC. As protein: CASSLAIGGGSSSYEQYF.

Comment on this clone: The junction departs from germline at one end; a sequencing error may be responsible. The V gene is TRBV30, the J gene TRBJ1-4; the D gene is possibly TRBD1 (5 bases). The CDR3 extends over 13 amino acids. Germline assignment: CDR1 GTSNPN and CDR2 SVGIG (reference sequence). CDR3 in amino acids: CARSVNQGEKLFF. In DNA form, the CDR3 reads TGTGCCCGGAGTGTAAACCAGGGAGAAAAACTGTTTTTT.

The rearrangement links TRBV15 to TRBJ2-1, with D perhaps TRBD2 (5 bases). The germline V gene has CDR1 LNHNV and CDR2 YYDKDF (reference sequence). Trimming cost V 1 base and J 6 bases, with 10 bases left between them. The CDR3 has 14 residues. CDR3 region: CATSRVASRNEQFF. DNA for the CDR3: TGTGCCACCAGCAGAGTAGCTAGCCGCAATGAGCAGTTCTTC. Looking up the rest from reference TRBV15 and TRBJ2-1 gives the full variable domain: DAMVIQNPRYQVTQFGKPVTLSCSQTLNHNVMYWYQQKSSQAPKLLFHYYDKDFNNEADTPDNFQSRRPNTSFCFLDIRSPGLGDTAMYLCATSRVASRNEQFFGPGTRLTVL.

The chain joins TRBV19 to TRBJ2-3; no clear D. The length of the CDR3 is 14 residues. V was shortened by 4 bases and J by 2 bases, with 10 bases between the two germline ends. Germline lookup yields CDR1 LNHDA and CDR2 SQIVND (reference sequence). CDR3 sequence: CASSTAAYTDTQYF. CDR3 DNA sequence: TGTGCCAGTAGTACGGCAGCGTACACAGATACGCAGTATTTT.

This clone was seen a handful of times. The rearrangement links TRBV7-2 to TRBJ2-3; 10 nucleotides agree with TRBD2. The CDR3 has 15 amino acids. Unmatched junction bases numbered 6, after V lost 5 bases and J lost 4 bases. From germline, CDR1 is SGHTA and CDR2 FQGNSA. The CDR3 DNA reads as TGTGCCAGCAGCAAGGCTAGCGGGAGTCCAGATACGCAGTATTTT. Residues: CASSKASGSPDTQYF.

J is TRBJ2-1 and V is TRBV27, with no clear D. The CDR3 is 13 amino acids. Germline CDR1 is MNHEY and CDR2 is SMNVEV (reference sequence). Deletions cut 0 bases from V and 8 bases from J, with 8 bases between. In DNA, the CDR3 is TGTGCCAGCAGTTTATCGTGGGCCCATGAGCAGTTCTTC. Protein product: CASSLSWAHEQFF.

J is TRBJ1-5 and V is TRBV11-2, with D tentatively TRBD1 (6 bases). The CDR3 length is 15 residues. Germline V gene sequence: CDR1 SGHAT, CDR2 FQNNGV. V was shortened by 6 bases and J by 2 bases, with 14 bases between the two germline ends. The chain's CDR3 is CASSTGLAGNQPQHF. The CDR3 nucleotides are TGTGCCAGCAGTACAGGGCTGGCGGGCAATCAGCCCCAGCATTTT.

The rearrangement uses TRBV5-1 and TRBJ2-7; D perhaps matches TRBD1 (5 bases). V was pared by 0 bases and J by 3 bases, with 10 bases between. Per the germline V gene, CDR1 is SGHRS and CDR2 is YFSETQ. This CDR3 has 14 amino acids. CDR3 residues: CASSLEGAFYEQYF. The CDR3 DNA reads as TGCGCCAGCAGCTTGGAAGGGGCGTTCTACGAGCAGTACTTC. Variable domain in full (rest from reference TRBV5-1 and TRBJ2-7): KAGVTQTPRYLIKTRGQQVTLSCSPISGHRSVSWYQQTPGQGLQFLFEYFSETQRNKGNFPGRFSGRQFSNSRSEMNVSTLELGDSALYLCASSLEGAFYEQYFGPGTRLTVT.

The chain combines TRBV19 with TRBJ2-2; D gene ambiguous. Germline V gives CDR1 LNHDA, CDR2 SQIVND (reference sequence). The germline V and J ends were trimmed by 5 bases and 3 bases, with 10 bases remaining between them. CDR3 length: 14 amino acids. The CDR3 spells CASSLRSDTGELFF. Written as DNA, the CDR3 is TGTGCCAGTAGTCTCCGGAGCGACACCGGGGAGCTGTTTTTT.